This T cell receptor (beta chain) derives from a study of T cell changes during pregnancy in multiple sclerosis. Libraries were prepared by immunoSEQ multiplex PCR; TCRdb keeps only in-frame clonotypes and omits some of them. This table holds 100,000 or so clones, more than 90% found once. Specimen: peripheral blood, collected in the second trimester of pregnancy. The source is a female donor with multiple sclerosis, enrolled in a pregnancy study.

This chain's CDR3 is CASSLEGHSYEQYF. CDR3 in DNA: TGCGCCAGCAGCTTGGAGGGGCATAGCTACGAGCAGTACTTC. This rearrangement joins TRBV5-1 to TRBJ2-7; TRBD1 is a possible D gene (5 bases). Trimming stripped 0 bases from V and 3 bases from J, with 10 bases between. CDR1 SGHRS and CDR2 YFSETQ come from the germline V gene. CDR3 length: 14 amino acids. The variable domain in full, completed from reference TRBV5-1 and TRBJ2-7, reads KAGVTQTPRYLIKTRGQQVTLSCSPISGHRSVSWYQQTPGQGLQFLFEYFSETQRNKGNFPGRFSGRQFSNSRSEMNVSTLELGDSALYLCASSLEGHSYEQYFGPGTRLTVT.